Following are 9 T cell receptor beta chains from one sample sequenced in a study of blood T cell repertoires in COVID-19. Method: immunoSEQ multiplex PCR; TCRdb's copy keeps in-frame clones and lacks some. The table includes around 70,000 clones, roughly 80% detected once. The specimen sequenced was peripheral blood. The receptors stem from a woman between 50 and 59 years old with acute or convalescent COVID-19.

The V gene is TRBV20-1, the J gene TRBJ2-7; tentatively, D is TRBD2 (5 bases). Germline V gives CDR1 DFQATT, CDR2 SNEGSKA (reference sequence). With 5 bases removed from V and 2 bases from J, the gap between germline ends came to 7 bases. This CDR3 has 11 residues. The CDR3 protein is CSAPGTYEQYF. In DNA form, the CDR3 reads TGCAGTGCTCCGGGGACCTACGAGCAGTACTTC.

V and J are TRBV11-1 and TRBJ2-1, with a weak D call TRBD1 (6 bases). This CDR3 spans 12 amino acids. CDR1 is SGHAT, CDR2 FQDESV, per germline (reference sequence). V lost 5 bases to trimming and J lost 7 bases, with 9 bases between them. The CDR3 region is CASSIQGNEQFF. The DNA of the CDR3 is TGTGCCAGCAGCATACAGGGTAATGAGCAGTTCTTC.

Here the CDR3 DNA reads TGTGCCAGCAGCTTACTACTAGCGGGAGTGGATGAGCAGTTCTTC. This gives the protein CASSLLLAGVDEQFF. The chain is built from TRBV7-2 and TRBJ2-1; 11 bases line up with TRBD2. CDR1 and CDR2 from the germline V gene are SGHTA and FQGNSA. This CDR3 region has 15 residues. J was trimmed by 8 bases and V by 2 bases; bases with no gene match: 5. Based on the CDR3 plus reference TRBV7-2 and TRBJ2-1, the full variable domain is GAGVSQSPSNKVTEKGKDVELRCDPISGHTALYWYRQSLGQGLEFLIYFQGNSAPDKSGLPSDRFSAERTGGSVSTLTIQRTQQEDSAVYLCASSLLLAGVDEQFFGPGTRLTVL.

V gene TRBV7-2 combines with J gene TRBJ2-7; D is possibly TRBD2 (6 bases). The CDR3 has 13 amino acids. The ends were cut back, 3 bases at V and 5 bases at J, with 11 bases in the middle. CDR1 is SGHTA, CDR2 FQGNSA, per germline. The CDR3 DNA is TGTGCCAGCAGCTTCTCGCGGGACGACGAGCAGTACTTC. Protein product: CASSFSRDDEQYF.

The V gene is TRBV9, the J gene TRBJ2-5; D gene unclear. CDR1 and CDR2 (germline): SGDLS, YYNGEE. CDR3 length: 12 amino acids. V lost 7 bases and J lost 0, with 7 bases in between. The CDR3: CASSRNQETQYF. The DNA for the CDR3 is TGTGCCAGCTCCAGGAACCAAGAGACCCAGTACTTC.

The V gene is TRBV24-1, the J gene TRBJ1-2; 9 bases are shared with TRBD1. Per germline, CDR1 KGHDR and CDR2 SFDVKD. V was pared by 2 bases and J by 7 bases, with 7 bases of the junction left unmatched. This CDR3 has 15 residues. The CDR3 nucleotides read TGTGCCACCAGTGATTGGGGGACAGGGCCGTCTGGCTACACCTTC. Amino acids: CATSDWGTGPSGYTF.

This rearrangement joins TRBV19 to TRBJ1-6, with D tentatively TRBD1 (6 bases). This CDR3 comprises 16 residues. Germline lookup yields CDR1 LNHDA and CDR2 SQIVND (reference sequence). The germline V and J ends were trimmed by 3 bases and 6 bases, with 15 bases remaining between them. CDR3 coding DNA: TGTGCCAGTAGTATTGATGGGCGCAGGGGTAATTCACCCCTCCACTTT. Translation gives CASSIDGRRGNSPLHF.

V usage is TRBV2 and J usage is TRBJ2-5, with a tentative D call TRBD2 (6 bases). This CDR3 is 14 amino acids long. Per the germline V gene, CDR1 is SNHLY and CDR2 is FYNNEI. V was cut by 5 bases and J by 4 bases, with 14 bases left in between. In DNA, the CDR3 is TGTGCCAGCAGTCAAACTCTCGGGAGAGAGACCCAGTACTTC. Translated, it gives CASSQTLGRETQYF.

J is TRBJ2-1 and V is TRBV3-1 (or the pseudogene TRBV3-2); 9 bases agree with TRBD2. There are 16 residues in the CDR3. V trimming: 4 bases; J trimming: 5 bases; junction bases outside the gene matches: 9. CDR1 and CDR2 from the germline V gene are LGHDT and YNNKEL (reference sequence). The DNA of the CDR3 is TGTGCCAGCAGCCCCCGGGGCGGGGGGGGCGACAATGAGCAGTTCTTC. Amino acids: CASSPRGGGGDNEQFF.